The 22 T cell receptor beta chains listed next were all sequenced from one sample in a study of T cell responses to AZD1222 COVID-19 vaccine. Generated by immunoSEQ multiplex PCR, the TCRdb table keeps only in-frame clones and is missing some. The sample comprises fewer than 100,000 clones, roughly 90% of which are singletons, and approximately 1.4% rests with the top ten. The sequences come from peripheral blood, collected 28 days after the second AZD1222 dose. The source is an adult who received the AZD1222 COVID-19 vaccine.

The chain links TRBV5-6 to TRBJ2-5, with TRBD2 as a possible D gene (5 bases). The CDR3 has 14 residues. Germline CDR1 and CDR2: SGHDT and YYEEEE. Trimming removed 1 base from V and 4 bases from J, with 11 bases in between. Here the CDR3 reads CASSLRGMGETQYF. CDR3 bases: TGTGCCAGCAGCTTGCGGGGAATGGGAGAGACCCAGTACTTC.

The sample holds one count of this clone. The rearrangement uses TRBV6-5 and TRBJ2-3; 10 nucleotides agree with TRBD2. After removal of 8 bases from V and 2 bases from J, the junction contained 4 bases not matched to a gene. This CDR3 region has 14 residues. The germline V gene has CDR1 MNHEY and CDR2 SVGAGI. The CDR3 bases are TGTGCCAGCCTCCTAGCGGGGGACACAGATACGCAGTATTTT. It codes for CASLLAGDTDTQYF.

V gene TRBV28 combines with J gene TRBJ2-7, with a weak D call TRBD1 (6 bases). Trimming shortened V by 5 bases and J by 2 bases, and 16 bases separated the two germline ends. The CDR3 runs to 15 residues. Germline V CDR1 and CDR2: MDHEN, SYDVKM. The CDR3 coding sequence is TGTGCCAGCAGTCCCCCGGGACATAAGACCTACGAGCAGTACTTC. Its translation: CASSPPGHKTYEQYF. Drawing the rest from reference TRBV28 and TRBJ2-7, the complete variable domain is DVKVTQSSRYLVKRTGEKVFLECVQDMDHENMFWYRQDPGLGLRLIYFSYDVKMKEKGDIPEGYSVSREKKERFSLILESASTNQTSMYLCASSPPGHKTYEQYFGPGTRLTVT.

The chain links TRBV7-7 to TRBJ1-4, with D unclear. Trimming stripped 1 base from V and 5 bases from J, with 11 bases between. This CDR3 has 15 residues. CDR1 and CDR2 from the germline V gene are SSHAT and FNYEAQ (reference sequence). As DNA, the CDR3 is TGTGCCAGCAGCTTAGGAGGTGCGGGAAATGAAAAACTGTTTTTT. As protein: CASSLGGAGNEKLFF.

This clone appeared a single time. This rearrangement joins TRBV5-5 to TRBJ2-7; D remains ambiguous. This CDR3 has 12 amino acids. The V gene lost 1 base and the J gene lost 3 bases, with 5 bases spanning the gap. Germline-derived CDR1 and CDR2 are SGHKS and YYEKEE (reference sequence). This chain's CDR3 is CASSLYGYEQYF. Written as DNA, the CDR3 is TGTGCCAGCAGCTTGTACGGCTACGAGCAGTACTTC.

The chain joins TRBV7-2 to TRBJ2-7; 11 nucleotides line up with TRBD1. The germline V gene encodes CDR1 SGHTA and CDR2 FQGNSA. CDR3 size: 14 residues. Losses at the gene ends were 5 bases for V and 2 bases for J; bases not matched to a gene: 2. Here the CDR3 DNA reads TGTGCCAGCAGCCCGGGACAGGGGGCCTACGAGCAGTACTTC. Translation: CASSPGQGAYEQYF.

V gene TRBV28 combines with J gene TRBJ1-5; TRBD1 aligns across 8 bases. Unmatched junction bases numbered 5, after V lost 6 bases and J lost 7 bases. The CDR3 extends over 13 amino acids. Per germline, CDR1 MDHEN and CDR2 SYDVKM. The CDR3 bases are TGTGCCAGCAGAGGGACAGGCCACCAGCCCCAGCATTTT. This codes for CASRGTGHQPQHF.

The chain joins TRBV30 to TRBJ2-2, with no clear D. Germline assignment: CDR1 GTSNPN and CDR2 SVGIG (reference sequence). The CDR3 covers 13 residues. The V and J ends lost 0 bases and 3 bases respectively, with 5 bases between them. The CDR3 is CAWSVLDTGELFF. The CDR3 DNA reads as TGTGCCTGGAGTGTACTTGACACCGGGGAGCTGTTTTTT.

V usage is TRBV5-1 and J usage is TRBJ1-4, with a possible D match to TRBD1 (6 bases). Germline assignment: CDR1 SGHRS and CDR2 YFSETQ. The V end was cut by 7 bases, the J end by 0 bases, with 13 bases between. The CDR3 extends over 15 amino acids. CDR3 protein: CASGRTGSTNEKLFF. The CDR3 bases are TGCGCCAGCGGCAGAACAGGGTCAACTAATGAAAAACTGTTTTTT.

In nucleotides, the CDR3 is TGCGCCAGCAGCCCGGAGGTTAGTTCTGGAAACACCATATATTTT. Amino acids: CASSPEVSSGNTIYF. The chain couples TRBV5-1 to TRBJ1-3, with no clear D. CDR1 SGHRS and CDR2 YFSETQ come from the germline V gene. V lost 4 bases and J lost 1, with 12 bases in between. The length of the CDR3 is 15 residues.

The chain has TRBV7-3 and TRBJ2-3; D unclear. The V gene's germline CDR1 is SGHTA and CDR2 FQGTGA. The CDR3 extends over 11 amino acids. Trimming shortened V by 4 bases and J by 2 bases, and 1 base separated the two germline ends. This chain's CDR3 is CASSSTDTQYF. The CDR3 DNA is TGTGCCAGCAGCTCCACAGATACGCAGTATTTT.

Here the CDR3 reads CASSLRQGLTEAFF. The CDR3 DNA is TGTGCCAGCAGCTTACGCCAGGGTTTGACTGAAGCTTTCTTT. V is TRBV7-6 and J is TRBJ1-1, with D maybe TRBD1 (5 bases). The CDR3 contains 14 residues. Germline-derived CDR1 and CDR2 are SGHVS and FNYEAQ. Trimming took off 2 bases at V and 5 bases at J, with 12 bases between the two ends.

The chain combines TRBV9 with TRBJ1-4; D uncertain. CDR1 and CDR2 (germline): SGDLS, YYNGEE. The CDR3 loop spans 14 amino acids. Trimming took off 1 base at V and 2 bases at J, with 6 bases between the two ends. The CDR3 nucleotides read TGTGCCAGCAGCGTAAGGCAGACTAATGAAAAACTGTTTTTT. It encodes CASSVRQTNEKLFF.

This chain uses TRBV28 with TRBJ1-4; no reliable D call. The CDR3 is 15 amino acids. Germline lookup yields CDR1 MDHEN and CDR2 SYDVKM. With 4 bases removed from V and 7 bases from J, the gap between germline ends came to 16 bases. The CDR3 DNA reads as TGTGCCAGCAGTTCCCAAGGAAGGAGAGCTGAAAAACTGTTTTTT. Its protein product is CASSSQGRRAEKLFF.

This clone has a single count. This rearrangement joins TRBV6-4 to TRBJ1-1; D uncertain. The CDR3 has 13 amino acids. Germline V gene lookup returns CDR1 MRHNA and CDR2 SNTAGT. V lost 0 bases, J lost 10 bases, and 12 bases lay in between. The CDR3 loop reads CASSDSSSSGAFF. The CDR3 DNA sequence: TGTGCCAGCAGTGACTCTTCATCCTCCGGAGCTTTCTTT.

The J gene is TRBJ1-6, the V gene TRBV6-1; maybe TRBD1 (5 bases). The CDR3 spans 15 residues. V was pared by 2 bases and J by 8 bases, with 13 bases between. The germline gives CDR1 MNHNS, CDR2 SASEGT. The CDR3 DNA follows: TGTGCCAGCAGTGAATTGTCAGGGCGCGATTCACCCCTCCACTTT. It translates to CASSELSGRDSPLHF.

V usage is TRBV24-1 and J usage is TRBJ1-5; no firm D call. This CDR3 comprises 14 residues. V lost 0 bases and J lost 4, with 6 bases in between. CDR1 is KGHDR, CDR2 SFDVKD, per germline. This CDR3 reads CATSDLEENQPQHF. DNA of the CDR3: TGTGCCACCAGTGATTTGGAAGAAAATCAGCCCCAGCATTTT.

The chain combines TRBV21-1 with TRBJ2-7; whether TRBD2, the table's D call, matches the DNA was not checked. TRBV21-1 is tagged as a pseudogene. CDR3 length: 12 residues. CDR3 residues: CASLVPGYEQYF. Here the CDR3 DNA reads TGTGCCAGCCTGGTACCGGGATACGAGCAGTACTTC.

CDR3 nucleotide sequence: TGCAGCGTTTTCACATGGGAATCAACGAACACCGGGGAGCTGTTTTTT. It specifies CSVFTWESTNTGELFF. V gene TRBV29-1 combines with J gene TRBJ2-2, with unresolved D. The CDR3 loop spans 16 amino acids. Germline V CDR1 and CDR2: SQVTM, ANQGSEA. V was clipped by 5 bases and J by 0 bases, with 16 bases between them.

Concerning this clone itself: Other DNA sequences in the same sample also yield this CDR3. This chain connects TRBV6-5 to TRBJ2-1, with a possible D match to TRBD2 (6 bases). Germline-derived CDR1 and CDR2 are MNHEY and SVGAGI. Trimming took 2 bases from V and 0 from J, leaving 8 bases between them. The CDR3 is made up of 15 amino acids. CDR3 nucleotides: TGTGCCAGCAGTTACGGGCGGGGCTCCTACAATGAGCAGTTCTTC. It codes for CASSYGRGSYNEQFF.

V and J are TRBV20-1 and TRBJ1-5; a possible D gene is TRBD1 (6 bases). The germline CDR1 and CDR2 sequences are DFQATT and SNEGSKA (reference sequence). V lost 6 bases and J lost 1, with 19 bases in between. This CDR3 is 16 amino acids long. CDR3: CSASSPGGLSNQPQHF. CDR3 DNA: TGCAGTGCCAGTTCCCCGGGGGGCTTAAGCAATCAGCCCCAGCATTTT.

V usage is TRBV5-1 and J usage is TRBJ1-4, with D uncertain. V shed 2 bases and J shed 2 bases, with 7 bases lying between them. Germline loops: CDR1 SGHRS, CDR2 YFSETQ. CDR3 length: 14 amino acids. In DNA form, the CDR3 reads TGCGCCAGCAGCTTCGGGAGGACTAATGAAAAACTGTTTTTT. Translating it yields CASSFGRTNEKLFF.